The 11 T cell receptor beta chains below come from one sample, sequenced in a study of T cells in Graves' hyperthyroidism and ophthalmopathy. Using RNA transcripts as the source, TCR beta CDR3 regions were amplified. Initially, a first-round RT-PCR of the TCR CDR3 employed the HTBI primer set. MiXCR, run by TCRdb on the multiplex PCR reads, gives a single entry per CDR3 protein. The sample carries roughly 740,000 distinct CDR3 sequences, over 15% recorded once. What was sequenced was blood. All receptors come from a man in his late teens or twenties with Graves' hyperthyroidism.

This clonotype was seen repeatedly, ten times or more. The chain carries TRBV6-2 or TRBV6-3 and TRBJ2-7; 10 bases line up with TRBD2. V lost 4 bases, J lost 3 bases, and 6 bases stayed unmatched. Germline CDR1 is MNHEY and CDR2 is SVGEGT. The CDR3 totals 15 residues. DNA for the CDR3: TGTGCCAGCAGTTCCCGGACTAGCGGAGGCTACGAGCAGTACTTC. It yields the protein CASSSRTSGGYEQYF.

The gene calls are TRBV7-2 and TRBJ1-4; 8 bases align to TRBD1. The junction had 7 bases not matched to a gene; V was cut back by 2 bases and J by 8 bases. Germline CDR1 is SGHTA and CDR2 is FQGNSA. The CDR3 spans 15 residues. DNA of the CDR3: TGTGCCAGCAGCTTACAGGGGGCAGCGGAGGAAAAACTGTTTTTT. Its translation is CASSLQGAAEEKLFF.

This clonotype came up a few times. The chain joins TRBV15 to TRBJ1-5; D unclear. With 4 bases removed from V and 7 bases from J, the gap between germline ends came to 17 bases. The CDR3 runs to 15 residues. Germline loops: CDR1 LNHNV, CDR2 YYDKDF (reference sequence). The CDR3 region has the DNA TGTGCCACCAGCACAGAGGGCGGTAAACTCCAGCCCCAGCATTTT. Amino acid sequence: CATSTEGGKLQPQHF.

The chain is built from TRBV28 and TRBJ1-3, with 9 positions matching TRBD1. The CDR3 has 14 amino acids. Germline values: CDR1 MDHEN, CDR2 SYDVKM. V was clipped by 7 bases and J by 1 base; unmatched bases: 2. CDR3 nucleotide sequence: TGTGCCAGCAAGGGACAGGGATCTGGAAACACCATATATTTT. Its translation: CASKGQGSGNTIYF.

At least ten counts were recorded for this clonotype. The CDR3 reads CASSLGGMGEETQYF. The DNA for the CDR3 is TGTGCCAGCAGTTTAGGCGGGATGGGAGAAGAGACCCAGTACTTC. The genes are TRBV28 and TRBJ2-5, with TRBD2 as a possible D gene (6 bases). Per germline, CDR1 MDHEN and CDR2 SYDVKM. Trimming shortened V by 2 bases and J by 3 bases, and 13 bases separated the two germline ends. The CDR3 spans 15 residues.

The CDR3 DNA reads TGTGCCAGTGGGGCTAGCGGGAGTATCACCTACGAGCAGTACTTC. This gives the protein CASGASGSITYEQYF. The chain links TRBV19 to TRBJ2-7; 10 positions agree with TRBD2. CDR3 length: 15 residues. From germline, CDR1 is LNHDA and CDR2 SQIVND (reference sequence). J was trimmed by 2 bases and V by 8 bases; bases with no gene match: 9.

This clonotype was counted at least ten times. This chain uses TRBV18 with TRBJ1-2, with TRBD1 identical over 7 bases. Germline assignment: CDR1 KGHSH and CDR2 LQKENI. The CDR3 is 16 residues long. The trim removed 3 bases at V and 12 bases at J, leaving 19 bases unmatched. The CDR3: CASSPTGTASTISHTF. CDR3 bases: TGTGCCAGCTCACCGACGGGGACAGCCTCTACTATTTCTCACACCTTC.

The chain carries TRBV20-1 and TRBJ1-5; TRBD1 matches 10 bases. Germline CDR1 and CDR2: DFQATT and SNEGSKA (reference sequence). This CDR3 comprises 19 residues. V shed 0 bases and J 9 bases; nucleotides not matched to a gene: 20. The CDR3 here is CSARDPGQGVRIAQGPQHF. The CDR3 bases are TGCAGTGCTAGAGACCCAGGACAGGGGGTCCGAATCGCACAGGGGCCCCAGCATTTT.

The rearrangement uses TRBV28 and TRBJ2-1; unclear D gene. CDR1 and CDR2 from the germline V gene are MDHEN and SYDVKM. The CDR3 totals 12 residues. V gave up 1 base and J gave up 9 bases, with 7 bases separating them. The CDR3 region is CASSLLESEQFF. The CDR3 nucleotides read TGTGCCAGCAGTTTATTGGAGAGTGAGCAGTTCTTC.

This chain joins TRBV29-1 and TRBJ1-2; 7 bases line up with TRBD1. Trimming at V came to 4 bases and at J to 4 bases, leaving 9 bases not matched to a gene. CDR1 and CDR2 (germline): SQVTM, ANQGSEA. The CDR3 runs to 14 residues. The CDR3 reads CSVAHWGDSYGYTF. The CDR3 DNA sequence: TGCAGCGTTGCGCATTGGGGGGACAGCTATGGCTACACCTTC.

This clonotype came up many times. The gene calls are TRBV7-9 and TRBJ2-3, with D possibly being TRBD1 (5 bases). The V gene lost 6 bases and the J gene lost 3 bases, with 13 bases spanning the gap. The CDR3 is made up of 14 amino acids. Per germline, CDR1 SEHNR and CDR2 FQNEAQ (reference sequence). Here the CDR3 DNA reads TGTGCCAGCAGACTTCAGGGTGGAACAGATACGCAGTATTTT. This encodes CASRLQGGTDTQYF.